The 15 T cell receptor beta chains listed next were all sequenced from one sample in a study of T cell changes during pregnancy in multiple sclerosis. The data were produced by immunoSEQ multiplex PCR, yet TCRdb's version contains in-frame clones alone and is incomplete. The profile shows 60,000 to 95,000 clones, around nine tenths of them singletons. The sample consisted of CD4+ T cells from peripheral blood mononuclear cells, taken before pregnancy. These receptors were taken from a female donor with multiple sclerosis, enrolled in a pregnancy study.

V gene TRBV2 combines with J gene TRBJ1-5; D gene uncertain. There are 12 residues in the CDR3. Germline V gene sequence: CDR1 SNHLY, CDR2 FYNNEI. V was shortened by 5 bases and J by 5 bases, with 7 bases between the two germline ends. CDR3 in DNA: TGTGCCAGCAGTTACACAGATCAGCCCCAGCATTTT. Its translation is CASSYTDQPQHF.

The V call is TRBV10-1, the J call TRBJ2-1, with TRBD2 identical over 8 bases. Germline loops: CDR1 WNHNN, CDR2 SYGVQD (reference sequence). V was clipped by 11 bases and J by 5 bases; unmatched bases: 14. CDR3 size: 15 residues. This CDR3 is CARAGTSNLHNEQFF. The CDR3 region has the DNA TGCGCCCGGGCCGGGACTAGTAATTTACACAATGAGCAGTTCTTC.

The chain links TRBV4-2 to TRBJ2-7, with 7 bases that match TRBD2. V lost 2 bases to trimming and J lost 1 base; unmatched junction nucleotides: 8. Germline V gene data show CDR1 as LGHNA and CDR2 as YNFKEQ. This CDR3 contains 16 residues. The CDR3 loop is CASSQRSGDPSYEQYF. The CDR3 DNA is TGTGCCAGCAGCCAACGGAGCGGGGACCCGTCCTACGAGCAGTACTTC.

This chain links TRBV11-2 with TRBJ2-7; D remains ambiguous. Trimming cost V 1 base and J 7 bases, with 11 bases left between them. This CDR3 region has 13 residues. Germline V gene sequence: CDR1 SGHAT, CDR2 FQNNGV. Written as DNA, the CDR3 is TGTGCCAGCAGCTTAGTGAGCACGCAAGAGCAGTACTTC. The encoded protein is CASSLVSTQEQYF.

The rearrangement uses TRBV7-2 and TRBJ2-7, with 8 nucleotides matching TRBD1. The trim removed 6 bases at V and 2 bases at J, leaving 6 bases unmatched. This CDR3 contains 14 residues. Germline CDR1 reads SGHTA; CDR2 reads FQGNSA. This CDR3 reads CASRRTGIAYEQYF. CDR3 in DNA: TGTGCCAGCAGAAGGACAGGGATAGCCTACGAGCAGTACTTC.

This clone was seen only a few times. V gene TRBV7-2 combines with J gene TRBJ2-2; 7 bases are shared with TRBD1. Germline values: CDR1 SGHTA, CDR2 FQGNSA. Trimming took 1 base from V and 6 from J; bases not matched to a gene: 11. CDR3 length equals 17 residues. This CDR3 is CASSLGSGTVRAGELFF. The CDR3 DNA follows: TGTGCCAGCAGCTTAGGCTCCGGGACAGTTAGGGCCGGGGAGCTGTTTTTT. Full variable domain (missing parts from reference TRBV7-2 and TRBJ2-2): GAGVSQSPSNKVTEKGKDVELRCDPISGHTALYWYRQSLGQGLEFLIYFQGNSAPDKSGLPSDRFSAERTGGSVSTLTIQRTQQEDSAVYLCASSLGSGTVRAGELFFGEGSRLTVL.

The chain has TRBV9 and TRBJ1-2, with 10 nucleotides matching TRBD1. This CDR3 comprises 17 residues. Germline-derived CDR1 and CDR2 are SGDLS and YYNGEE. Unmatched junction bases numbered 11, after V lost 4 bases and J lost 2 bases. CDR3 in DNA: TGTGCCAGCAGCTACGACAGGGGGCAGGGCCACAACTATGGCTACACCTTC. This encodes CASSYDRGQGHNYGYTF.

CDR3 sequence reads: CASSTTGRAEAFF. CDR3 nucleotide sequence: TGTGCCAGCAGCACTACAGGGAGGGCTGAAGCTTTCTTT. V and J are TRBV2 and TRBJ1-1; D is perhaps TRBD1 (6 bases). Germline V gene data show CDR1 as SNHLY and CDR2 as FYNNEI. The CDR3 extends over 13 amino acids. Trimming shortened V by 6 bases and J by 6 bases, and 14 bases separated the two germline ends.

The gene calls are TRBV6-1 and TRBJ1-1; D is unclear. The CDR3 contains 14 residues. Trimming stripped 8 bases from V and 1 base from J, with 14 bases between. CDR1 and CDR2 from the germline V gene are MNHNS and SASEGT. CDR3 amino acids: CASGEISQNTEAFF. DNA for the CDR3: TGTGCCAGCGGAGAGATCTCCCAGAACACTGAAGCTTTCTTT.

The chain recombines TRBV2 with TRBJ2-7, with 8 bases that match TRBD1. The CDR3 runs to 14 residues. The germline V gene encodes CDR1 SNHLY and CDR2 FYNNEI. V was pared by 4 bases and J by 1 base, with 3 bases of the junction left unmatched. The CDR3 DNA reads TGTGCCAGCAGTGCGAGGACAGGGTCCTACGAGCAGTACTTC. This sequence encodes CASSARTGSYEQYF.

The chain recombines TRBV19 with TRBJ1-5; a weak D match, TRBD1 (5 bases). The CDR3 extends over 17 amino acids. Germline assignment: CDR1 LNHDA and CDR2 SQIVND (reference sequence). V lost 2 bases and J 0 bases, leaving 14 bases between the germline ends. CDR3 nucleotides: TGTGCCAGTAGTATAACAGGTTTTCGATATAGCAATCAGCCCCAGCATTTT. This codes for CASSITGFRYSNQPQHF.

This rearrangement joins TRBV11-2 to TRBJ1-1; 7 bases match TRBD1. Germline V gene data show CDR1 as SGHAT and CDR2 as FQNNGV. Trimming removed 4 bases from V and 2 bases from J; junction bases left unmatched: 10. CDR3 length: 16 residues. The CDR3 bases are TGTGCCAGCAGCTCCACGACAGGGTGGATAAACACTGAAGCTTTCTTT. It is translated as CASSSTTGWINTEAFF.

The chain joins TRBV27 to TRBJ2-7; maybe TRBD1 (6 bases). This CDR3 contains 14 residues. Germline V gene lookup returns CDR1 MNHEY and CDR2 SMNVEV (reference sequence). V lost 5 bases and J lost 6, with 17 bases in between. CDR3 sequence reads: CASSPRTAILEQYF. The CDR3 DNA reads as TGTGCCAGCAGTCCACGGACAGCGATCCTCGAGCAGTACTTC.

This clone has a handful of counts. The chain carries TRBV28 and TRBJ2-1, with D perhaps TRBD1 (5 bases). Per germline, CDR1 MDHEN and CDR2 SYDVKM. Deletions cut 6 bases from V and 9 bases from J, with 12 bases between. The CDR3 is 12 residues long. The CDR3 reads CASSSGHTEQFF. CDR3 nucleotides: TGTGCCAGCAGCTCAGGGCACACTGAGCAGTTCTTC. Variable domain in full (rest from reference TRBV28 and TRBJ2-1): DVKVTQSSRYLVKRTGEKVFLECVQDMDHENMFWYRQDPGLGLRLIYFSYDVKMKEKGDIPEGYSVSREKKERFSLILESASTNQTSMYLCASSSGHTEQFFGPGTRLTVL.

The gene calls are TRBV5-1 and TRBJ2-1, with D perhaps TRBD2 (7 bases). Trimming stripped 0 bases from V and 6 bases from J, with 16 bases between. Per germline, CDR1 SGHRS and CDR2 YFSETQ. The CDR3 extends over 16 amino acids. In DNA, the CDR3 is TGCGCCAGCAGCTTGGTTGGGGGGGCTAGCATCAATGAGCAGTTCTTC. It encodes CASSLVGGASINEQFF.